The present T cell receptor (beta chain) was sequenced within a study of OX40 agonist ivuxolimab in advanced cancers. The wider study: People in dose escalation had one of these cancers: hepatocellular carcinoma, melanoma, renal cell or head and neck cancer.

Samples of blood were obtained at baseline, on cycle 4 day 1, and on cycle 7 day 1. Profiled with immunoSEQ multiplex PCR; TCRdb holds only in-frame clones, not every one. Here the sample spans 77,000 or so clones, roughly three quarters being singletons. Study results and limitations: Within 6 weeks, CD4+ and CD8+ blood T cells expanded clonally at 0.1 to 3.0 mg/kg.

The CDR3 has 17 amino acids. Germline V gene lookup returns CDR1 MGHDK and CDR2 SYGVNS. In regard to this clone: Its specificity is not known. At one of its ends the junction is not consistent with the germline gene, which may arise from a read error.

J is TRBJ2-7 and V is TRBV25-1; 10 bases fit TRBD2. This TCR derives from an adult with an advanced solid tumor such as melanoma, head and neck, liver or kidney cancer. The specimen was CD4+ or CD8+ T cells sorted from blood, collected in a trial of the OX40 agonist ivuxolimab. CDR3 sequence (DNA): TGTGCCAGCAGTCCTTTACCGGGACTAGCGACCACCTACAAGCAGTACTTC. It yields the protein CASSPLPGLATTYKQYF.